The T cell receptor beta chain described here comes from a study of blood T cell repertoires in COVID-19. Germline lookup yields CDR1 ENHRY and CDR2 SYGVKD. The CDR3 runs 15 residues. The germline V and J ends were trimmed by 6 bases and 5 bases, with 17 bases remaining between them. Profiled with immunoSEQ multiplex PCR; TCRdb holds only in-frame clones, not every one. The sample carries around 340,000 clones, 65% to 90% recorded once. Participant age was about 18 to 89 years, and participants resided in roughly 25 US areas. The chain combines TRBV10-3 with TRBJ2-1; TRBD1 might be the D (6 bases). The sequencing sample was made of PBMCs or T cells enriched from blood (not recorded which). The receptor comes from a woman aged 40-49 years with acute COVID-19. The CDR3 sequence is CAIRGHRDTNNEQFF. DNA of the CDR3: TGTGCCATCAGGGGGCACAGGGACACCAACAATGAGCAGTTCTTC.